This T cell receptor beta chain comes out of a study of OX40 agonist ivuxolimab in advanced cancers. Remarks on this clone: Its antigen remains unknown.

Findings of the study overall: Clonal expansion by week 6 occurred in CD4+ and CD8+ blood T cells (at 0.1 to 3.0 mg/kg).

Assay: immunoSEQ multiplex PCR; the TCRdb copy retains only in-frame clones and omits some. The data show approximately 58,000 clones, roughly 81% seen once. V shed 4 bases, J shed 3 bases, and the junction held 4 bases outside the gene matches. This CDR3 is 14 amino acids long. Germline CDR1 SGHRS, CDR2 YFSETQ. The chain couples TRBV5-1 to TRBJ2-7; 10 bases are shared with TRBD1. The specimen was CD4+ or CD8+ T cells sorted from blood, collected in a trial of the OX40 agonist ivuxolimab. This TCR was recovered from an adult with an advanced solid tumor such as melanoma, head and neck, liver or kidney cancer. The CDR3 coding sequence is TGCGCCAGCAGCCTCCGGGACAGGGGCTACGAGCAGTACTTC. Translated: CASSLRDRGYEQYF.